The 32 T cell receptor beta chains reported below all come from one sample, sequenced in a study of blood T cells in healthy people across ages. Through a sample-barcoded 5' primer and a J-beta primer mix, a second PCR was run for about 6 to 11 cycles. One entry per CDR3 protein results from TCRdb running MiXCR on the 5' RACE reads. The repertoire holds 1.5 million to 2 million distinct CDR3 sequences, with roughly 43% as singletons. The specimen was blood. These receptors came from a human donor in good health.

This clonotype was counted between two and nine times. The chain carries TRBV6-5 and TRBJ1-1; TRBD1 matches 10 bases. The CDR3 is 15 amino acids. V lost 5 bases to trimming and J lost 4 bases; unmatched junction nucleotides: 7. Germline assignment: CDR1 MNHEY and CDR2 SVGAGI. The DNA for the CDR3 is TGTGCCAGCAGTAAGACAGGGGGCGAGTCCACTGAAGCTTTCTTT. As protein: CASSKTGGESTEAFF.

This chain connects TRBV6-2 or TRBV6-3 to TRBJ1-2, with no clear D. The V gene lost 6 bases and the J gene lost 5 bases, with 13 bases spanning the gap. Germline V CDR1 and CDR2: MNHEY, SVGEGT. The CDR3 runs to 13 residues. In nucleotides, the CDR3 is TGTGCCAGCAGATCCCAGAGCCAGTATGGCTACACCTTC. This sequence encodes CASRSQSQYGYTF.

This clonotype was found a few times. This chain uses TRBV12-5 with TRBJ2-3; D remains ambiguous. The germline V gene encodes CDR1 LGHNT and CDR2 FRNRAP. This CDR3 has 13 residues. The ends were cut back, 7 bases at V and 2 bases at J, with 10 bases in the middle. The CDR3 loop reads CASVHGSTDTQYF. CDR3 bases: TGTGCTAGTGTTCACGGTTCCACAGATACGCAGTATTTT.

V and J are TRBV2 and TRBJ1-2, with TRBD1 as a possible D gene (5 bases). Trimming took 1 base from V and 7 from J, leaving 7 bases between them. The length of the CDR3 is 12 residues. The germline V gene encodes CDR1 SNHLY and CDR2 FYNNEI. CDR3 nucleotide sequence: TGTGCCAGCAGTGAAGGGGGGGTTGGCTACACCTTC. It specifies CASSEGGVGYTF.

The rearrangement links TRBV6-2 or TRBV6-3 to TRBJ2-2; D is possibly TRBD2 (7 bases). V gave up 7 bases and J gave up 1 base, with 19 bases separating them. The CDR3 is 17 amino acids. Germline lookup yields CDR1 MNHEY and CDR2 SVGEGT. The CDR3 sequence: CASILGGVRGNTGELFF. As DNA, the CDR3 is TGTGCCAGCATTCTAGGGGGGGTCCGGGGGAACACCGGGGAGCTGTTTTTT.

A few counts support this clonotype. The CDR3 DNA sequence: TGTGCCAGCAGTCCGTACTATAGCAATCAGCCCCAGCATTTT. The encoded protein is CASSPYYSNQPQHF. V is TRBV6-2 or TRBV6-3 and J is TRBJ1-5; D remains unclear. Germline V gene data show CDR1 as MNHEY and CDR2 as SVGEGT. The CDR3 consists of 14 residues. The ends were cut back, 5 bases at V and 0 bases at J, with 8 bases in the middle.

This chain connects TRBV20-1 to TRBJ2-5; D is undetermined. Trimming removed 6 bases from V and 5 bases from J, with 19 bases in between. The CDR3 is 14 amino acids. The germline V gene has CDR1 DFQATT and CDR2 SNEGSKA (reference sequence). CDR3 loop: CSALRVLVGETQYF. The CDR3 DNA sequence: TGCAGTGCCTTAAGGGTCCTGGTGGGCGAGACCCAGTACTTC.

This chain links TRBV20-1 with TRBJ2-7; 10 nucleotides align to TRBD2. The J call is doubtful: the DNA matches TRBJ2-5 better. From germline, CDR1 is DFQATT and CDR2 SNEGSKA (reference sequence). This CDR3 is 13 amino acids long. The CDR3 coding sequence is TGCAGTGCTGCTAGCGGGGGCGGTGAGACCCAGTACTTC. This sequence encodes CSAASGGGETQYF.

For the CDR3, the DNA is TGCAGTGCAGAGGCGGGACAGGGGTTTCAAGAGCAGTACTTC. Its protein is CSAEAGQGFQEQYF. The chain is built from TRBV20-1 and TRBJ2-7, with TRBD1 identical over 10 bases. The CDR3 runs 14 residues. V was clipped by 6 bases and J by 7 bases; unmatched bases: 12. Germline assignment: CDR1 DFQATT and CDR2 SNEGSKA (reference sequence).

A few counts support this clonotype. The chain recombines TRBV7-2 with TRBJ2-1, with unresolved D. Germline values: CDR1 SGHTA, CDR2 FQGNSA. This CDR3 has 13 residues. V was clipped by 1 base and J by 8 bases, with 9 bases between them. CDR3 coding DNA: TGTGCCAGCAGCTTAGTTGGCCGGGATGAGCAGTTCTTC. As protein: CASSLVGRDEQFF.

CDR3 bases: TGCAGTGCAAAAATGGGCCAGAGTGGTAGGGATACGCAGTATTTT. It yields the protein CSAKMGQSGRDTQYF. This chain joins TRBV20-1 and TRBJ2-3; no definite D call. The V gene's germline CDR1 is DFQATT and CDR2 SNEGSKA (reference sequence). The CDR3 has 15 amino acids. Trimming left V 6 bases short and J 6 bases short, with 22 bases between.

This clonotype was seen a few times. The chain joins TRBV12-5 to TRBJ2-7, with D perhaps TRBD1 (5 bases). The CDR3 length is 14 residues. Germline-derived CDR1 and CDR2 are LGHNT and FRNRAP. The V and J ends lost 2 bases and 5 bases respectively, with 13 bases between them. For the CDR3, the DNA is TGTGCTAGTGGTTTGAGTGGCAGGGTCCACGAGCAGTACTTC. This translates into CASGLSGRVHEQYF.

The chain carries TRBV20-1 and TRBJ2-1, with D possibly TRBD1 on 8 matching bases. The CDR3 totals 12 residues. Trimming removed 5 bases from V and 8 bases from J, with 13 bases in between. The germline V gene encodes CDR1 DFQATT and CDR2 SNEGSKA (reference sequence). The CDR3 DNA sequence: TGCAGTGCTCTACAGGGGGGGCATGAGCAGTTCTTC. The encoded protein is CSALQGGHEQFF.

For the CDR3, the DNA is TGTGCCATTAAGGGTCAACGGGGGGATACGCAGTATTTT. Protein: CAIKGQRGDTQYF. V is TRBV10-3 and J is TRBJ2-3; possible D gene TRBD2, 6 bases. The germline V gene has CDR1 ENHRY and CDR2 SYGVKD. Trimming shortened V by 9 bases and J by 6 bases, and 16 bases separated the two germline ends. The CDR3 has 13 amino acids.

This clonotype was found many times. CDR3 in amino acids: CSARGTSDQETQYF. CDR3 bases: TGCAGTGCTAGAGGGACTAGCGACCAAGAGACCCAGTACTTC. The chain combines TRBV20-1 with TRBJ2-5; 9 bases agree with TRBD2. CDR1 DFQATT and CDR2 SNEGSKA come from the germline V gene (reference sequence). This CDR3 region has 14 residues. V dropped 1 base and J dropped 0; count of bases not matched to a gene: 0.

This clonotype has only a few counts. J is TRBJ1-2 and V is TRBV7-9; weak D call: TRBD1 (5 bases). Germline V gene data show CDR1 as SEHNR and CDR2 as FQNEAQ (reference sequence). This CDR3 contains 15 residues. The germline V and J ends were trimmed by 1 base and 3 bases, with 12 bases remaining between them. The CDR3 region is CASSLVDRGDYGYTF. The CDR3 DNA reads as TGTGCCAGCAGCTTAGTTGATAGAGGGGACTATGGCTACACCTTC.

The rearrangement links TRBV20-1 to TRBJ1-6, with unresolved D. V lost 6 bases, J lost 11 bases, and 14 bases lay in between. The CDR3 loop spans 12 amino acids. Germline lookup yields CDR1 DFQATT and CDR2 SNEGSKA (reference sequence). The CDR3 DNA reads TGCAGTGCCACCACTCTTCTACCACCCCTCCACTTT. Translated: CSATTLLPPLHF.

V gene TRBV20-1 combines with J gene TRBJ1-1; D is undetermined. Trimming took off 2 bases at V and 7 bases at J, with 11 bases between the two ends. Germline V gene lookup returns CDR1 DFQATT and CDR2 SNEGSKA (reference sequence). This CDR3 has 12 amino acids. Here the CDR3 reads CSARRRENEAFF. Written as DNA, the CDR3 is TGCAGTGCTAGACGTAGGGAAAATGAAGCTTTCTTT.

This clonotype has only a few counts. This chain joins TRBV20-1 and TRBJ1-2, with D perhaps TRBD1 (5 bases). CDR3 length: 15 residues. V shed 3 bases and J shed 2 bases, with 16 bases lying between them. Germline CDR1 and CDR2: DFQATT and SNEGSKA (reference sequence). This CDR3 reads CSASRVGTYNYGYTF. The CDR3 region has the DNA TGCAGTGCTAGTAGGGTGGGGACTTACAACTATGGCTACACCTTC.

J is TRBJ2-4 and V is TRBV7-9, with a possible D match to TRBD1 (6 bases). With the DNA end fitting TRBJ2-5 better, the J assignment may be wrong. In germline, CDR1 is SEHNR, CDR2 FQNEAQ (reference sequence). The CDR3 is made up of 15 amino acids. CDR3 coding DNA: TGTGCCAGCAGCAACCCACTGAGGGGGTCAGAGACCCAGTACTTC. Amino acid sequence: CASSNPLRGSETQYF.

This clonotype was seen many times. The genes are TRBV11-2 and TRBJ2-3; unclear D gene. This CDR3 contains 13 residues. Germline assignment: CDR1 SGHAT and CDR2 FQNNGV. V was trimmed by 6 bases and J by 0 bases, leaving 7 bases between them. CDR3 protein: CASRPTSTDTQYF. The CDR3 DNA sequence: TGTGCCAGCAGGCCTACTAGCACAGATACGCAGTATTTT. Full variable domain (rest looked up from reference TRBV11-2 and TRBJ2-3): EAGVAQSPRYKIIEKRQSVAFWCNPISGHATLYWYQQILGQGPKLLIQFQNNGVVDDSQLPKDRFSAERLKGVDSTLKIQPAKLEDSAVYLCASRPTSTDTQYFGPGTRLTVL.

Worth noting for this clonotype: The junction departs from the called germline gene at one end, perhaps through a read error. CDR3 protein: CTSSLGNAYGYTF. The CDR3 DNA reads as TGTACCAGCAGTTTAGGGAATGCTTATGGCTACACCTTC. The chain uses TRBV12-3 or TRBV12-4 and TRBJ1-2; unclear D gene. The CDR3 has 13 amino acids.

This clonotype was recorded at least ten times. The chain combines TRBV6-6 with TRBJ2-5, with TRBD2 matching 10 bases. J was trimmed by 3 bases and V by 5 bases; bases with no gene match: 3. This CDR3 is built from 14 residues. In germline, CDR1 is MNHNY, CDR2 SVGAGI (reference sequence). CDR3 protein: CASSQSGGEETQYF. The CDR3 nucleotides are TGTGCCAGCAGTCAAAGCGGGGGGGAAGAGACCCAGTACTTC.

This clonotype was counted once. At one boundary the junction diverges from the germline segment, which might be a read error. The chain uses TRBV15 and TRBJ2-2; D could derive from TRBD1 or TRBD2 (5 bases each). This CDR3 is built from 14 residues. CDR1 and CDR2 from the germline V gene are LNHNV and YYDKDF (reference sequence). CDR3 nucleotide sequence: TGTGTCACCATGTTAGGGGAGTACACCGGGGAGCTGTTTTTT. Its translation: CVTMLGEYTGELFF.

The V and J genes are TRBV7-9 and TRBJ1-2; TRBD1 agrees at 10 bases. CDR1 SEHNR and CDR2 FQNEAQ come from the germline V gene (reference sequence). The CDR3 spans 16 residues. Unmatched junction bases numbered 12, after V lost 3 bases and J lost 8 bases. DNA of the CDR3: TGTGCCAGCAGCTTTTATAGACAGGGGGCATCGGGAGGCTACACCTTC. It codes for CASSFYRQGASGGYTF. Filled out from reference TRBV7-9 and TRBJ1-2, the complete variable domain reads DTGVSQNPRHKITKRGQNVTFRCDPISEHNRLYWYRQTLGQGPEFLTYFQNEAQLEKSRLLSDRFSAERPKGSFSTLEIQRTEQGDSAMYLCASSFYRQGASGGYTFGSGTRLTVV.

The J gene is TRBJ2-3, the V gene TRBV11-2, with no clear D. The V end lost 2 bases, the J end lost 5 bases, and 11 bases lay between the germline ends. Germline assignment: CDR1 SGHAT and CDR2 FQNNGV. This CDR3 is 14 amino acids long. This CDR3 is CASSLIHALDTQYF. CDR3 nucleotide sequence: TGTGCCAGCAGCTTAATACACGCATTAGATACGCAGTATTTT.

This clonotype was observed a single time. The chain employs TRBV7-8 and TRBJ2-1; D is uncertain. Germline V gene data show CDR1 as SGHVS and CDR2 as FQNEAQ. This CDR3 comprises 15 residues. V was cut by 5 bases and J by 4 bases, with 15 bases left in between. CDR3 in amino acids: CASSSAGTHYNEQFF. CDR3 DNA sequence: TGTGCCAGCAGCAGCGCCGGTACCCATTACAATGAGCAGTTCTTC.

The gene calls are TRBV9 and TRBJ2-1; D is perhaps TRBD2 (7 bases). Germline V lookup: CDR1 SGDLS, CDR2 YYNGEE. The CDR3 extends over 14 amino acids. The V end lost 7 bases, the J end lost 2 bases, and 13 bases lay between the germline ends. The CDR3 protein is CASGRGGPYNEQFF. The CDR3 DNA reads TGTGCCAGCGGGCGCGGGGGCCCCTACAATGAGCAGTTCTTC.

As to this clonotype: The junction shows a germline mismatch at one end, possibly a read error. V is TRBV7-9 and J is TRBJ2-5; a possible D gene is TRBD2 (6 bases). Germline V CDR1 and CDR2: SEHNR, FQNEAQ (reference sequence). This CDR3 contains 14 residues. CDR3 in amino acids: CASSWTTAQETQDF. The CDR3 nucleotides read TGTGCCAGCAGCTGGACTACAGCTCAAGAGACCCAGGACTTC.

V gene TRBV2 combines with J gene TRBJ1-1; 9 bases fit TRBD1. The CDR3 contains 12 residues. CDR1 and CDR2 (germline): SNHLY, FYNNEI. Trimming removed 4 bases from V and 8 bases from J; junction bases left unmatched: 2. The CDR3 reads CASSVGQGEAFF. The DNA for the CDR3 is TGTGCCAGCAGTGTGGGACAGGGAGAAGCTTTCTTT. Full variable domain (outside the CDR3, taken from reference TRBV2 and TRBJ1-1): EPEVTQTPSHQVTQMGQEVILRCVPISNHLYFYWYRQILGQKVEFLVSFYNNEISEKSEIFDDQFSVERPDGSNFTLKIRSTKLEDSAMYFCASSVGQGEAFFGQGTRLTVV.

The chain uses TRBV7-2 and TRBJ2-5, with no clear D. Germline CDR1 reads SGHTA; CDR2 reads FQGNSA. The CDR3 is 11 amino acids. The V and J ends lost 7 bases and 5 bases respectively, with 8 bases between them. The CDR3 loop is CASTGYETQYF. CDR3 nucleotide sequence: TGTGCCAGCACGGGTTACGAGACCCAGTACTTC. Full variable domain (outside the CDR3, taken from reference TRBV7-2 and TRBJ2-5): GAGVSQSPSNKVTEKGKDVELRCDPISGHTALYWYRQSLGQGLEFLIYFQGNSAPDKSGLPSDRFSAERTGGSVSTLTIQRTQQEDSAVYLCASTGYETQYFGPGTRLLVL.

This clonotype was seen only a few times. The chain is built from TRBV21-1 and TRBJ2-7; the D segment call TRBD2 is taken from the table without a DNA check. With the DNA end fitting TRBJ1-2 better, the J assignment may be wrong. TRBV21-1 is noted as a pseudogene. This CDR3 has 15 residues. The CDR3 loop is CASSKARGSSGGYTF. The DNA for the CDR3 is TGTGCCAGCAGCAAAGCGCGTGGAAGCAGTGGAGGCTACACCTTC.